This TCR beta chain was sequenced in a study of T cell changes during pregnancy in multiple sclerosis. Measured with immunoSEQ multiplex PCR; TCRdb has only the in-frame clones, and not every one. The data contain about 75,000 clones, around 92% of them singletons. The CDR3 runs to 13 residues. The germline V gene encodes CDR1 LNHNV and CDR2 YYDKDF (reference sequence). Trimming pared 0 bases from V and 3 bases from J, leaving 6 bases between. The TCR was taken from a female donor in good health, enrolled as a control in a pregnancy study. This material consisted of peripheral blood, taken in the first trimester of pregnancy. The chain has TRBV15 and TRBJ2-7; no clear D gene. The CDR3 sequence is CATSRDVNYEQYF. The CDR3 DNA is TGTGCCACCAGCAGAGATGTAAACTACGAGCAGTACTTC.